This T cell receptor beta chain was sequenced for a study of CD8 T cells in ankylosing spondylitis. The CDR3 is 14 amino acids. Trimming stripped 2 bases from V and 2 bases from J, with 10 bases between. The germline V gene encodes CDR1 SGHNT and CDR2 YYREEE (reference sequence). Findings and limits, study-wide: One TCR beta motif, made up of several highly homologous variants, appeared characteristic of ankylosing spondylitis blood. Several of the motif variants were reported before in synovial fluid and blood from reactive arthritis.

Via MiXCR, TCRdb re-called the 5' RACE reads, giving one row per CDR3 protein. The profile shows around 770,000 distinct CDR3 sequences, under 20% of them singletons. As regards this clonotype: As yet, its antigen is unknown.

The receptor was derived from a male donor with ankylosing spondylitis. Sequencing was done on a sample of blood, either unsorted or a sorted T cell fraction (not recorded which). The V and J genes are TRBV5-4 and TRBJ2-5; a weak D match, TRBD2 (5 bases). The CDR3 bases are TGTGCCAGCAGCTTTAGTGCGGGTCAAGAGACCCAGTACTTC. Translating gives CASSFSAGQETQYF.